The sequence of this T cell receptor (beta chain) was determined in a study of beta chain features in type 1 diabetes. Study-wide background: The number of sorted cells examined across all samples was fewer than 110,000,000. Study findings and constraints: Among patients with Type 1 diabetes, TCRB CDR3s were moderately but significantly shorter in every one of the four CD4+ subsets. Insertion counts at VDJ junctions were lower in type 1 diabetes patients, who also showed more deletions there. The analysis here could not establish whether HLA type shapes TCRB rearrangement.

Trimming took 4 bases from V and 3 from J; bases not matched to a gene: 10. Looked up from germline, CDR1 is SGHNT and CDR2 is YYREEE (reference sequence). This CDR3 is 16 amino acids long. The isolated RNA, all of it, was reverse transcribed, so expressed TCRB transcripts were what got sequenced. Repertoires were generated with immunoSEQ multiplex PCR, while TCRdb's copy carries only in-frame clones and drops some. Of approximately 270,000 clones listed, approximately 14% are singletons. Turning to this clone: What it recognizes is unknown.

The sequence derives from a man aged 25 to 45 with type 1 diabetes. The chain carries TRBV5-4 and TRBJ1-1; TRBD1 aligns across 9 bases. The sequenced sample was naive CD4+ T cells from blood. CDR3 sequence (DNA): TGTGCCAGCAGCAGAATTACAGGGGGCGCGTACACTGAAGCTTTCTTT. Encoded protein: CASSRITGGAYTEAFF.